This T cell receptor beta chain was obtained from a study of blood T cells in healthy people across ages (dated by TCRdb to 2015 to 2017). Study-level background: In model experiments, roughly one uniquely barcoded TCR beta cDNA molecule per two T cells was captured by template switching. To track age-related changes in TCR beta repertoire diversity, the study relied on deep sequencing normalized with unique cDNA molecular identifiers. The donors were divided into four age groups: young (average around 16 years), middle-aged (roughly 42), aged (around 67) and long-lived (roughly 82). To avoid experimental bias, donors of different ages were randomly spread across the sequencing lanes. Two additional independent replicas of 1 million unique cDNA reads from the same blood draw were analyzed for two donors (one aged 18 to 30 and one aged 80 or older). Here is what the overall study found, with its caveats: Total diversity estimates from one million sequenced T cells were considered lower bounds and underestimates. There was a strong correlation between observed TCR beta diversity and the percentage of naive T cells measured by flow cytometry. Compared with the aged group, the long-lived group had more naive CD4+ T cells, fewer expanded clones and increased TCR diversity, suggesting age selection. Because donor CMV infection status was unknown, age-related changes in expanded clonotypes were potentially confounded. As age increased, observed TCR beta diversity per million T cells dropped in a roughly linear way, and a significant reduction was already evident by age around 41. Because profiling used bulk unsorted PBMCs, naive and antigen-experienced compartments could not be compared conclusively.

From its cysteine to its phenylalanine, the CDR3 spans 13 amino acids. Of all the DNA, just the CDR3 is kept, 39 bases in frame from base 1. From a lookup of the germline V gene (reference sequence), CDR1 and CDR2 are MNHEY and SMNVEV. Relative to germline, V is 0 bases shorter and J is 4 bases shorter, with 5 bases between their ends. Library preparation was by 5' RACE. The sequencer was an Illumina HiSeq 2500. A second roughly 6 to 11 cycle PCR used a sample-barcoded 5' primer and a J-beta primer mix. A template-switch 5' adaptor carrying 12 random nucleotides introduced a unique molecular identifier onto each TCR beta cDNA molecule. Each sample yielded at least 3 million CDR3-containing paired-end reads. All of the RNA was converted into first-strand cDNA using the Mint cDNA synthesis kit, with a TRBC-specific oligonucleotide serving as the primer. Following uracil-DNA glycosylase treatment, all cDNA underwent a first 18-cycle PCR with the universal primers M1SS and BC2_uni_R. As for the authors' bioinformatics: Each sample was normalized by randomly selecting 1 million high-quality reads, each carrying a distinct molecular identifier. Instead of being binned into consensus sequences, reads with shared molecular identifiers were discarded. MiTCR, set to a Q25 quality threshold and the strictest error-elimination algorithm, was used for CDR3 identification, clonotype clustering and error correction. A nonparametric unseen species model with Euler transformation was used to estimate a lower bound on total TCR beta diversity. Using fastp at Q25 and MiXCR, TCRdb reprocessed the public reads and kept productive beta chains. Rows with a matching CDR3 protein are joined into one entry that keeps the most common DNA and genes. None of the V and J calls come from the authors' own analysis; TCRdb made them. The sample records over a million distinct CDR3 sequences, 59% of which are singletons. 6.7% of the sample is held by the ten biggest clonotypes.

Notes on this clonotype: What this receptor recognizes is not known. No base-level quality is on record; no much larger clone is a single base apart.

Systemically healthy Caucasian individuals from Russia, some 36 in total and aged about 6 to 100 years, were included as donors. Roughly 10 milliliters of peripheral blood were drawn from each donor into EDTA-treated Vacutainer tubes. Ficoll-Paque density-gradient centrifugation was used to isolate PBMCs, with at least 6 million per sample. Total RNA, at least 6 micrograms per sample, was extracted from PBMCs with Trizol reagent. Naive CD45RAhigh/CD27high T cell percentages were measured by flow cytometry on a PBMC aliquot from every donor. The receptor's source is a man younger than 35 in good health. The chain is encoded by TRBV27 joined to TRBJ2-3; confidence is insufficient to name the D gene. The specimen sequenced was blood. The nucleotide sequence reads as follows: TGTGCCAGCAGTTTATCTTTCGCAGATACGCAGTATTTT. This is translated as CASSLSFADTQYF.